The 9 T cell receptor beta chains below come from one sample, sequenced in a study of cytotoxic CD8 clonotypes in ibrutinib-treated CLL. Profiling relied on immunoSEQ multiplex PCR, and the TCRdb table lists in-frame clones only, not all of them. The sample records approximately 140,000 clones, 75% to 95% being singletons. The sample was PBMCs, taken after 12 months of ibrutinib treatment. The receptors here all came from a human donor with chronic lymphocytic leukemia.

CDR3 sequence (DNA): TGTGCCAGCAGCTTGGCCGGGGGGGCTGATGAGCAGTTCTTC. Its translation: CASSLAGGADEQFF. The chain couples TRBV5-4 to TRBJ2-1, with 8 positions matching TRBD2. Germline CDR1 SGHNT, CDR2 YYREEE (reference sequence). The CDR3 sequence is 14 residues long. V lost 0 bases and J lost 8; bases outside the gene matches: 4.

This clone appeared a few times. The chain carries TRBV27 and TRBJ2-7, with D possibly TRBD2 on 6 matching bases. The CDR3 length is 17 residues. V lost 3 bases and J lost 3, with 21 bases in between. CDR1 is MNHEY and CDR2 is SMNVEV in the germline V gene (reference sequence). Here the CDR3 reads CASSFQAGGTLGYEQYF. The DNA of the CDR3 is TGTGCCAGCAGTTTCCAAGCCGGGGGAACCTTGGGCTACGAGCAGTACTTC.

The V call is TRBV6-1, the J call TRBJ2-7; weak D call: TRBD1 (7 bases). Germline V gene sequence: CDR1 MNHNS, CDR2 SASEGT. V shed 6 bases and J shed 1 base, with 10 bases lying between them. The CDR3 has 13 amino acids. CDR3 region: CASSGGQSYEQYF. CDR3 nucleotide sequence: TGTGCCAGCAGCGGGGGACAGTCCTACGAGCAGTACTTC.

This chain links TRBV7-2 with TRBJ2-7, with a tentative D call TRBD2 (6 bases). The V gene lost 4 bases and the J gene lost 6 bases, with 13 bases spanning the gap. Germline values: CDR1 SGHTA, CDR2 FQGNSA. The length of the CDR3 is 13 residues. In nucleotides, the CDR3 is TGTGCCAGCAGCTCCGGCGGGATACGCGAGCAGTACTTC. Protein product: CASSSGGIREQYF.

Turning to this clone: A read error may produce the germline difference seen at one junction end. The chain is built from TRBV19 and TRBJ1-1; 7 bases map to TRBD1. The germline CDR1 and CDR2 sequences are LNHDA and SQIVND (reference sequence). CDR3 length: 14 residues. CDR3: CASQPQGVKTEAFF. In DNA, the CDR3 is TGTGCCAGTCAACCCCAGGGGGTGAAGACTGAAGCTTTCTTT. Full variable domain (outside the CDR3, taken from reference TRBV19 and TRBJ1-1): DGGITQSPKYLFRKEGQNVTLSCEQNLNHDAMYWYRQDPGQGLRLIYYSQIVNDFQKGDIAEGYSVSREKKESFPLTVTSAQKNPTAFYLCASQPQGVKTEAFFGQGTRLTVV.

This sequence joins TRBV6-5 and TRBJ1-3; the match to TRBD1 covers 7 bases. The CDR3 consists of 15 residues. V shed 4 bases, J shed 0 bases, and the junction held 3 bases outside the gene matches. Germline values: CDR1 MNHEY, CDR2 SVGAGI. As DNA, the CDR3 is TGTGCCAGCAGTTTGGGACAGCTCTCTGGAAACACCATATATTTT. Protein: CASSLGQLSGNTIYF.

The chain has TRBV27 and TRBJ2-5; TRBD2 matches at 8 bases. V gave up 3 bases and J gave up 2 bases; unmatched junction bases: 11. The CDR3 runs 17 residues. Germline V gene data show CDR1 as MNHEY and CDR2 as SMNVEV (reference sequence). As DNA, the CDR3 is TGTGCCAGCAGTTTTTTAGGTAGCGGGACCTCACAAGAGACCCAGTACTTC. Amino acids: CASSFLGSGTSQETQYF.

The CDR3, as DNA: TGTGCCAGCAGCCACGACCGCGAGCAGTACTTC. This codes for CASSHDREQYF. The chain carries TRBV6-6 and TRBJ2-7, with D unresolved. The CDR3 covers 11 residues. Germline CDR1 and CDR2: MNHNY and SVGAGI (reference sequence). V was shortened by 6 bases and J by 6 bases, with 9 bases between the two germline ends.

The chain uses TRBV11-3 and TRBJ2-3; 8 bases agree with TRBD2. Trimming at V came to 1 base and at J to 4 bases, leaving 4 bases not matched to a gene. The germline CDR1 and CDR2 sequences are SGHNT and YENEEA. The CDR3 sequence is 15 residues long. The CDR3, as DNA: TGTGCCAGCAGCTTAGGAGCGGGAGAACCAGATACGCAGTATTTT. Protein: CASSLGAGEPDTQYF.